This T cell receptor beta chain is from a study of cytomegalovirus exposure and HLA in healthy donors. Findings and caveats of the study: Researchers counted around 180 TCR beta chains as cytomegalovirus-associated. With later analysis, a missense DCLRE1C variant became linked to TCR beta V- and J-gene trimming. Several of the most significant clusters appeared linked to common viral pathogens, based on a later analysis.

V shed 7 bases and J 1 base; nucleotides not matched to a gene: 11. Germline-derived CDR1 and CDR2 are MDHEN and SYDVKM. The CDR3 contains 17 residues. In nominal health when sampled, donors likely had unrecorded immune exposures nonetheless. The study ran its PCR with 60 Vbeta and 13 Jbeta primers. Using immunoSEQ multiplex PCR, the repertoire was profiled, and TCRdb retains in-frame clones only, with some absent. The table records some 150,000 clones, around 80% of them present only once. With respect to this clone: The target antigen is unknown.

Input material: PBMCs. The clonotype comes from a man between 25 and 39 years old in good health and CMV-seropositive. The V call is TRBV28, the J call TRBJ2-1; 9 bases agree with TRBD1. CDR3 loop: CASNKERGTGSYNEQFF. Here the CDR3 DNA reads TGTGCCAGCAATAAAGAGCGCGGGACAGGGTCCTACAATGAGCAGTTCTTC. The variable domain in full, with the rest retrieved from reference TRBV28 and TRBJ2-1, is DVKVTQSSRYLVKRTGEKVFLECVQDMDHENMFWYRQDPGLGLRLIYFSYDVKMKEKGDIPEGYSVSREKKERFSLILESASTNQTSMYLCASNKERGTGSYNEQFFGPGTRLTVL.